A single TCR beta chain is shown here with its context. The sample belongs to a study of blood T cell repertoires in COVID-19. In the source study's methods: Reference gene primer amplification in the assay estimated nucleated cell counts. Profiling relied on immunoSEQ multiplex PCR, and the TCRdb table lists in-frame clones only, not all of them. V and J calls and clone size are given by that table; D and trimming were obtained from the DNA. The sample holds more than 150,000 clones, around 81% seen once. The sequencing sample was made of peripheral blood. This sequence was found in an elderly woman with COVID-19, enrolled during active disease.

As DNA, the CDR3 is TGCAGCGTTGAGACAGGGGGAGGGACTGAAGCTTTCTTT. It encodes CSVETGGGTEAFF. This chain joins TRBV29-1 and TRBJ1-1, with 9 bases that match TRBD1. This CDR3 comprises 13 residues. Germline values: CDR1 SQVTM, CDR2 ANQGSEA. The ends lost 3 bases at V and 5 bases at J; junction bases unmatched: 4. The complete variable domain, with remaining parts taken from reference TRBV29-1 and TRBJ1-1, reads SAVISQKPSRDICQRGTSLTIQCQVDSQVTMMFWYRQQPGQSLTLIATANQGSEATYESGFVIDKFPISRPNLTFSTLTVSNMSPEDSSIYLCSVETGGGTEAFFGQGTRLTVV.